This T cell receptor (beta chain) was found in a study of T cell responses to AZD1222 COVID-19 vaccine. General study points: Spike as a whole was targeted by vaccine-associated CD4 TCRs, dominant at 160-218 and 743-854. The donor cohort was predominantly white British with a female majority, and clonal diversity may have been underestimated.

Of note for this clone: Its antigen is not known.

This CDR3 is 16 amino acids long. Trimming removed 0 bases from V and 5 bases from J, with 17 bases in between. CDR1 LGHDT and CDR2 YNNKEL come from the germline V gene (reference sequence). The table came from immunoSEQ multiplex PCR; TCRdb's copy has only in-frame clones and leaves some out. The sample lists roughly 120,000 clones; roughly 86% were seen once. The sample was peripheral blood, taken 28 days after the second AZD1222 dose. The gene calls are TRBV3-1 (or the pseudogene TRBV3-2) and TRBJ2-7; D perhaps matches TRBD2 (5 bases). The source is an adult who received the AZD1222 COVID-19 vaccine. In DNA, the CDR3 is TGTGCCAGCAGCCAAGATCGGGCGGGTCGACCCCACGAGCAGTACTTC. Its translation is CASSQDRAGRPHEQYF.